One and the same sample provided the 5 T cell receptor beta chains below, sequenced in a study of T cell repertoires in cytomegalovirus infection. TCRdb processed the reads anew with MiXCR; each CDR3 protein has one entry. The repertoire holds about 900,000 distinct CDR3 sequences, with roughly 30% as singletons. For these receptors, no antigen is known. The sequenced sample was cultured CD8+ T cells from PBMCs, obtained from culture after CMV antigen stimulation. Receptor source: a human donor in good health (CMV status not recorded). Some clones in this sample may be carry-over from other donors' samples.

The J gene is TRBJ2-2, the V gene TRBV19; maybe TRBD1 (5 bases). CDR1 LNHDA and CDR2 SQIVND come from the germline V gene (reference sequence). The length of the CDR3 is 16 residues. V was shortened by 5 bases and J by 6 bases, with 19 bases between the two germline ends. The CDR3 is CASSPSGQGMSGELFF. The CDR3, as DNA: TGTGCCAGTAGTCCTAGTGGCCAGGGAATGTCCGGGGAGCTGTTTTTT.

J is TRBJ2-3 and V is TRBV9; 8 bases map to TRBD1. Germline assignment: CDR1 SGDLS and CDR2 YYNGEE. The V gene end was trimmed by 5 bases and the J gene end by 8 bases; junction bases not matched to a gene: 1. This CDR3 is built from 11 residues. CDR3 nucleotides: TGTGCCAGCAGGACAGGGGCTACGCAGTATTTT. Residues: CASRTGATQYF.

V usage is TRBV6-2 or TRBV6-3 and J usage is TRBJ2-1; tentatively, D is TRBD1 (6 bases). V was clipped by 4 bases and J by 2 bases, with 12 bases between them. This CDR3 has 15 amino acids. Per the germline V gene, CDR1 is MNHEY and CDR2 is SVGEGT. In DNA, the CDR3 is TGTGCCAGCAGTTTCGGGACACCTACCTACAATGAGCAGTTCTTC. It encodes CASSFGTPTYNEQFF.

This clonotype has just a few counts. This rearrangement joins TRBV10-3 to TRBJ2-7; 8 bases match TRBD2. Germline CDR1 is ENHRY and CDR2 is SYGVKD. V shed 10 bases and J 0 bases; nucleotides not matched to a gene: 5. The CDR3 runs 13 residues. The CDR3 DNA reads TGTGCCACGGGAGGGCAGGGCTCCTACGAGCAGTACGTC. Residues: CATGGQGSYEQYV.

In regard to this clonotype: A much larger clone differs from this one at a single base, so this may be a read error. The genes are TRBV12-3 or TRBV12-4 and TRBJ2-2, with D maybe TRBD1 (6 bases). The CDR3 has 14 residues. CDR3 coding DNA: TGTGTCAGCGTAGAACCGACAGGTACCGGGGAGCTGTTTTTT. Translating it yields CVSVEPTGTGELFF.